Each of the 7 T cell receptor beta chains below was sequenced from the same sample in a study of CD8+ T cells in alopecia areata. CD4+ cells of 5 or 6 patients were subjected to sorting into CD25+CD127- cells. Extraction and reverse transcription of RNA yielded cDNA as the sequencing template. Sequencing was performed with immunoSEQ multiplex PCR; in TCRdb, only in-frame clones are kept and a portion is missing. The sample yields roughly 20,000 clones, roughly 60% seen once. The specimen was CD4+ Tregs sorted from blood. The origin of the receptors is a human donor with alopecia areata.

The chain joins TRBV29-1 to TRBJ2-3; D ambiguous. The V gene lost 2 bases and the J gene lost 7 bases, with 10 bases spanning the gap. The CDR3 runs to 12 residues. CDR1 is SQVTM and CDR2 is ANQGSEA in the germline V gene. CDR3 sequence (DNA): TGCAGCGTTGAACCCGATCATTATACGCAGTATTTT. As protein: CSVEPDHYTQYF.

The chain employs TRBV19 and TRBJ2-4; no clear D. The ends were cut back, 11 bases at V and 6 bases at J, with 14 bases in the middle. Germline assignment: CDR1 LNHDA and CDR2 SQIVND (reference sequence). The CDR3 covers 12 residues. CDR3 bases: TGTGCCGCCTCACCAAATATAAACATTCAGTACTTC. This translates into CAASPNINIQYF.

The genes are TRBV7-2 and TRBJ2-1; no definite D call. Trimming removed 4 bases from V and 10 bases from J, with 14 bases in between. The CDR3 runs 13 residues. Germline CDR1 is SGHTA and CDR2 is FQGNSA. The CDR3 loop reads CASSSQPRHEQFF. The CDR3 DNA reads TGTGCCAGCAGCTCGCAACCCCGCCACGAGCAGTTCTTC. Based on the CDR3 plus reference TRBV7-2 and TRBJ2-1, the full variable domain is GAGVSQSPSNKVTEKGKDVELRCDPISGHTALYWYRQSLGQGLEFLIYFQGNSAPDKSGLPSDRFSAERTGGSVSTLTIQRTQQEDSAVYLCASSSQPRHEQFFGPGTRLTVL.

The gene calls are TRBV5-4 and TRBJ2-1; D is tentatively TRBD1 or TRBD2 (5 bases each). The V gene's germline CDR1 is SGHNT and CDR2 YYREEE (reference sequence). Between the trimmed V and J ends, which lost 4 bases and 4 bases, there was a span of 18 bases. CDR3 length equals 16 residues. The CDR3: CASSKNAGTGYNEQFF. CDR3 sequence (DNA): TGTGCCAGCAGCAAGAACGCAGGGACGGGTTACAATGAGCAGTTCTTC.

This clone is large in the sample. V and J are TRBV29-1 and TRBJ2-7, with TRBD1 matching over 8 bases. CDR1 is SQVTM, CDR2 ANQGSEA, per germline. Unmatched junction bases numbered 10, after V lost 4 bases and J lost 2 bases. This CDR3 has 15 residues. The CDR3 loop reads CSVANAGTGPYEQYF. As DNA, the CDR3 is TGCAGCGTTGCTAATGCCGGGACAGGTCCCTACGAGCAGTACTTC.

The chain combines TRBV25-1 with TRBJ2-7; D might be TRBD2 (6 bases). There are 13 residues in the CDR3. CDR1 and CDR2 from the germline V gene are MGHDK and SYGVNS. Trimming removed 8 bases from V and 5 bases from J, with 16 bases in between. The CDR3 loop reads CASADWTIDEQYF. As DNA, the CDR3 is TGTGCCAGCGCCGACTGGACTATCGACGAGCAGTACTTC.

On this clone: Other DNA variants within this sample encode the same CDR3. This chain joins TRBV12-5 and TRBJ2-5; D unresolved. The germline V and J ends were trimmed by 6 bases and 3 bases, with 14 bases remaining between them. Looked up from germline, CDR1 is LGHNT and CDR2 is FRNRAP. CDR3 length: 14 residues. CDR3 nucleotides: TGTGCTAGTGGCCCCCTCGACGGAAAAGAGACCCAGTACTTC. Residues: CASGPLDGKETQYF.